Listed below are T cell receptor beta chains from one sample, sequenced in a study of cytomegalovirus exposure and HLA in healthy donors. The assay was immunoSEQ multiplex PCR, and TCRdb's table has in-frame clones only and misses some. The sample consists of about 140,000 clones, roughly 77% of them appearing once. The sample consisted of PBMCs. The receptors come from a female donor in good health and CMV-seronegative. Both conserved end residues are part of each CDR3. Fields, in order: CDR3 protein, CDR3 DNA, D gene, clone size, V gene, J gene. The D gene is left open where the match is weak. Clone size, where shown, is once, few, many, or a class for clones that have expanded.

CASSLGPQGAYEQYF	TGTGCCAGCAGCTTAGGACCCCAAGGGGCCTACGAGCAGTACTTC	NA	NA	TRBV11-2	TRBJ2-7
CASWGLAGGYQETQYF	TGTGCCAGCTGGGGACTAGCGGGAGGATATCAAGAGACCCAGTACTTC	TRBD2	once	TRBV2	TRBJ2-5
CASSFVAGEGFEQYF	TGCGCCAGCAGCTTCGTAGCGGGGGAAGGTTTCGAGCAGTACTTC	TRBD2	NA	TRBV5-1	TRBJ2-7
CASSPGYEQYF	TGTGCCAGCAGCCCGGGGTACGAGCAGTACTTC	NA	NA	TRBV7-9	TRBJ2-7
CASSPEAASSYEQYF	TGTGCCAGCAGCCCGGAAGCGGCCAGCTCCTACGAGCAGTACTTC	NA	NA	TRBV2	TRBJ2-7
CASSSSRTGNREQYF	TGTGCCAGCAGCTCGTCACGCACAGGGAATCGGGAGCAGTACTTC	NA	NA	TRBV5-6	TRBJ2-7
CASSQDSRGAEAFF	TGCGCCAGCAGCCAAGATTCCAGGGGTGCTGAAGCTTTCTTT	NA	few	TRBV4-3	TRBJ1-1
CASSIHDRGQGYTF	TGTGCCAGTAGTATACACGACAGGGGTCAGGGCTACACCTTC	TRBD1	NA	TRBV19	TRBJ1-2
CAWARVGSPLHF	TGTGCCTGGGCCAGGGTGGGTTCACCCCTCCACTTT	NA	NA	TRBV30	TRBJ1-6
CASSLVGQGGGYTF	TGTGCCAGCAGCTTGGTCGGGCAGGGGGGTGGCTACACCTTC	TRBD1	NA	TRBV5-6	TRBJ1-2
CASSISGGSANYGYTF	TGTGCCAGTAGTATAAGTGGGGGGAGCGCTAACTATGGCTACACCTTC	NA	NA	TRBV19	TRBJ1-2
CASSPAGQAYEQYF	TGCGCCAGCAGCCCTGCGGGACAGGCCTACGAGCAGTACTTC	TRBD1	NA	TRBV5-1	TRBJ2-7
CASSYVQGDEQFF	TGTGCCAGCAGTTACGTCCAGGGCGATGAGCAGTTCTTC	NA	NA	TRBV6-5	TRBJ2-1
CASSVQGANSPLHF	TGTGCCAGCAGCGTCCAGGGGGCCAATTCACCCCTCCACTTT	TRBD1	once	TRBV9	TRBJ1-6
CASSSIPGTSVDSYEQYF	TGTGCCAGCAGCTCAATACCCGGGACTAGTGTCGACTCCTACGAGCAGTACTTC	TRBD2	NA	TRBV7-6	TRBJ2-7
CASSSPSESYEQYF	TGTGCCAGCAGCTCCCCTAGCGAATCCTACGAGCAGTACTTC	NA	NA	TRBV11-3	TRBJ2-7
CASGPPGSYEQYF	TGTGCTAGTGGTCCCCCGGGTTCCTACGAGCAGTACTTC	NA	NA	TRBV12-5	TRBJ2-7
CASSQVVRNYGYTF	TGCGCCAGCAGCCAAGTAGTCCGTAACTATGGCTACACCTTC	NA	NA	TRBV4-1	TRBJ1-2
CASSLQDGAEETQYF	TGTGCCAGTAGTCTACAGGACGGCGCTGAAGAGACCCAGTACTTC	NA	NA	TRBV19	TRBJ2-5
CASSQEDRENEKLFF	TGCGCCAGCAGCCAAGAGGACAGAGAGAATGAAAAACTGTTTTTT	NA	few	TRBV4-3	TRBJ1-4
CASSLDRPDLGTEAFF	TGTGCCAGCAGCTTGGACAGGCCCGACCTGGGAACTGAAGCTTTCTTT	TRBD1	NA	TRBV7-9	TRBJ1-1
CASSKLAGASYEQYF	TGTGCCAGCAGCAAACTAGCGGGGGCCTCCTACGAGCAGTACTTC	TRBD2	NA	TRBV6-5	TRBJ2-7
CASSQAGEGNTIYF	TGCGCCAGCAGCCAGGCGGGAGAAGGAAACACCATATATTTT	NA	few	TRBV10-1	TRBJ1-3
CASAGLADNTGELFF	TGCGCCAGCGCGGGACTAGCGGATAACACCGGGGAGCTGTTTTTT	TRBD2	NA	TRBV5-1	TRBJ2-2
CASSLMDRGLKQYF	TGTGCCAGCAGCTTAATGGACAGGGGGTTAAAGCAGTACTTC	TRBD1	NA	TRBV7-9	TRBJ2-7
CASSSTRASYEQYF	TGTGCCAGCAGCTCGACGAGGGCCTCCTACGAGCAGTACTTC	NA	NA	TRBV9	TRBJ2-7
CASSLDRESPDTQYF	TGCGCCAGCAGCTTGGACAGGGAATCCCCAGATACGCAGTATTTT	NA	NA	TRBV5-1	TRBJ2-3
CAWSSGLNYGYTF	TGTGCCTGGAGTTCGGGACTTAACTATGGCTACACCTTC	NA	once	TRBV30	TRBJ1-2
CSVRAGLGSPLHF	TGCAGCGTAAGGGCGGGGCTCGGATCACCCCTCCACTTT	NA	NA	TRBV29-1	TRBJ1-6
CSAREEETQYF	TGCAGTGCTAGAGAGGAGGAGACCCAGTACTTC	NA	NA	TRBV20-1	TRBJ2-5
CASTQTGGGNSPLHF	TGTGCCAGCACCCAGACAGGGGGCGGTAATTCACCCCTCCACTTT	TRBD1	NA	TRBV2	TRBJ1-6
CASRVTGTWGTQYF	TGTGCCAGCAGGGTGACAGGGACGTGGGGGACCCAGTACTTC	TRBD1	NA	TRBV7-9	TRBJ2-5
CASSYTFGGSTEAFF	TGTGCCAGCAGTTACACTTTTGGGGGGAGTACTGAAGCTTTCTTT	NA	NA	TRBV6-5	TRBJ1-1
CASSEARVEQFF	TGTGCCAGCAGTGAAGCGCGGGTTGAGCAGTTCTTC	NA	NA	TRBV2	TRBJ2-1
CASSEAGQGALRNQPQHF	TGTGCCAGCAGTGAGGCCGGACAGGGGGCTCTGCGCAATCAGCCCCAGCATTTT	TRBD1	NA	TRBV6-1	TRBJ1-5
CASSAIELDTQYF	TGTGCCAGCAGCGCTATAGAGTTAGATACGCAGTATTTT	NA	NA	TRBV7-3	TRBJ2-3
CASSLHRTSDTQYF	TGCGCCAGCAGCTTGCACAGGACCTCAGATACGCAGTATTTT	NA	NA	TRBV5-1	TRBJ2-3
CASSPLPTGAGETQYF	TGTGCCAGCTCACCCCTCCCGACAGGGGCAGGAGAGACCCAGTACTTC	TRBD1	NA	TRBV18	TRBJ2-5
CASSVGQGATNEKLFF	TGCGCCAGCAGCGTGGGACAGGGGGCAACTAATGAAAAACTGTTTTTT	TRBD1	NA	TRBV5-1	TRBJ1-4
CASSFTTGGYTF	TGTGCCAGCAGCTTTACGACAGGTGGCTACACCTTC	NA	NA	TRBV7-2	TRBJ1-2
CASSRVGQGYNEQFF	TGTGCCAGCAGCCGCGTCGGACAGGGTTACAATGAGCAGTTCTTC	TRBD1	few	TRBV5-5	TRBJ2-1